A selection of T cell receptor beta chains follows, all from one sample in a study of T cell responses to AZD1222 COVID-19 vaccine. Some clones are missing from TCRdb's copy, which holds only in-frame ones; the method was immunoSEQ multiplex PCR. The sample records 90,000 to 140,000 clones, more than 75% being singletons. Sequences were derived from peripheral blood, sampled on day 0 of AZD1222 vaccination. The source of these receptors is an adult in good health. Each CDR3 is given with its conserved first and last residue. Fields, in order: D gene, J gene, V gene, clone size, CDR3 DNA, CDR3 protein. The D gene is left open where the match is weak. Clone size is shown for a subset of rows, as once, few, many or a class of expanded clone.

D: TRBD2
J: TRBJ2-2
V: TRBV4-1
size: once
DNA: TGCGCCAGCTCTAGCGGAATTAACACCGGGGAGCTGTTTTTT
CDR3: CASSSGINTGELFF

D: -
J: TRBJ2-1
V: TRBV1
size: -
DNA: TGCACCAGCAGCCCTATGAGACTAGCTGAAAATGAGCAGTTCTTC
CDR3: CTSSPMRLAENEQFF

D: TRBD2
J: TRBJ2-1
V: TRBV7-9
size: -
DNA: TGTGCCAGCAGCTCGACTAGCGGGAGGGCACATGAGCAGTTCTTC
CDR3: CASSSTSGRAHEQFF

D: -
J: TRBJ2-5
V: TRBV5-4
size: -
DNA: TGTGCCAGCAGCCCCGGGGAGGACCAAGAGACCCAGTACTTC
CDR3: CASSPGEDQETQYF

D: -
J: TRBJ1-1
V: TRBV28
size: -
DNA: TGTGCCAGCAGTTTTACCGCTGAAGCTTTCTTT
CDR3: CASSFTAEAFF

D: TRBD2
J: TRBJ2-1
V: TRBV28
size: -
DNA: TGTGCCAGCAGTTTAAATAGCGGGAGGACCTTCTACAATGAGCAGTTCTTC
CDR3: CASSLNSGRTFYNEQFF

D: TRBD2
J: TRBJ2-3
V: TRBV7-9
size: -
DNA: TGTGCCAGCAGCCCGACTAGCGGGATCCCAGATACGCAGTATTTT
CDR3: CASSPTSGIPDTQYF

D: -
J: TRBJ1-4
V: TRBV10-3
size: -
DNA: TGTGCCATCAGTGATGGGGATGAAAAACTGTTTTTT
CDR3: CAISDGDEKLFF

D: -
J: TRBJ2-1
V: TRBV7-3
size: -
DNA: TGTGCCAGCAGCTTAAGCCCGGGACTGTTAGGGAATGAGCAGTTCTTC
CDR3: CASSLSPGLLGNEQFF

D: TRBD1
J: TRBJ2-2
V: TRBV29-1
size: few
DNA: TGCAGCGCCGACAGGGGGCTCACCGGGGAGCTGTTTTTT
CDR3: CSADRGLTGELFF

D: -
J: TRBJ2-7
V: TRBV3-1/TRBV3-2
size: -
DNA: TGTGCCAGCAGGAGAGGTGGGTCCTACGAGCAGTACTTC
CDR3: CASRRGGSYEQYF

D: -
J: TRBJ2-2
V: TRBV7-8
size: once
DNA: TGTGCCAGCAGCTTAGTCCTAGCGCCCACCGGGGAGCTGTTTTTT
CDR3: CASSLVLAPTGELFF

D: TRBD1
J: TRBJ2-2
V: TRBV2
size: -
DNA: TGTGCCAGCAGTCAAGGGGGCCGTTCCGGGGAGCTGTTTTTT
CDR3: CASSQGGRSGELFF

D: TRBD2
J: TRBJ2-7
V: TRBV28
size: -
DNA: TGTGCCAGCAGTTTCCCCCGACTGACTAGCGCCCACTACGAGCAGTACTTC
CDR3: CASSFPRLTSAHYEQYF

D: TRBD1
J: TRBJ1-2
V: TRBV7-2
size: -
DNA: TGTGCCAGCAGCCCGGGCGACAGGGGAGATGGCTACACCTTC
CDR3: CASSPGDRGDGYTF

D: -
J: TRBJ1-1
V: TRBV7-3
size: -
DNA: TGTGCCAGCTCCAGGACAGCGAACACTGAAGCTTTCTTT
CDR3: CASSRTANTEAFF

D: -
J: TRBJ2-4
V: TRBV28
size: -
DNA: TGTGCCAGCAGTTTAGTGGGGTTAGGCAAAAACATTCAGTACTTC
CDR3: CASSLVGLGKNIQYF

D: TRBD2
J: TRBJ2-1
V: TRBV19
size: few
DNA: TGTGCCAGTAGTACCTACACTAGCGGCTCCTACAATGAGCAGTTCTTC
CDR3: CASSTYTSGSYNEQFF

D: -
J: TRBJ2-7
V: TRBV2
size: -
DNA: TGTGCCAGCAGTGATGGTTACGAGCAGTACTTC
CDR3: CASSDGYEQYF

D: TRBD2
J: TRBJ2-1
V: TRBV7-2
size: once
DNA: TGTGCCAGCAGCTTAGGACTAGCGGGAGGCGGAGCGTACAATGAGCAGTTCTTC
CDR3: CASSLGLAGGGAYNEQFF

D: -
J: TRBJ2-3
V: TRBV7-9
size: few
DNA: TGTGCCAGCAGCTTAGCGCAGGGTTTATCTAGCACAGATACGCAGTATTTT
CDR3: CASSLAQGLSSTDTQYF

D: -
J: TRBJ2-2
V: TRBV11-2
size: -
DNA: TGTGCCAGCAGCTTAGAGGGCTTGCGGAACACCGGGGAGCTGTTTTTT
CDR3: CASSLEGLRNTGELFF